This T cell receptor beta chain was captured by sequencing in a study of T cell repertoires in cytomegalovirus infection. Study details: The study used recently identified HLA-C-restricted and well-studied HLA-B-restricted CMV epitopes. Matching HLA type, along with CMV infection, was indicated by public TCR beta signatures. Study-wide points: Identification of carriers of CMV plus the relevant HLA was performed using cumulative public TCR beta family frequency.

This CDR3 has 14 amino acids. The V end was cut by 2 bases, the J end by 1 base, with 7 bases between. Per the germline V gene, CDR1 is WSHSY and CDR2 is SAAADI. This clonotype was picked up a small number of times. What it binds is unknown. TCRdb re-analysed the reads in MiXCR, keeping a single row per CDR3 protein. This table has hundreds of thousands of distinct CDR3 sequences, approximately 32% appearing once. This TCR derives from a human donor in good health (CMV status not recorded). Some clones in this sample may be carry-over from other donors' samples. The material sequenced was cultured CD8+ T cells from PBMCs, taken from culture after CMV antigen stimulation. The V call is TRBV10-2, the J call TRBJ2-3; D gene unclear. CDR3 DNA sequence: TGCGCCAGCAGTGAGATCCAGGGCACAGATACGCAGTATTTT. Its protein is CASSEIQGTDTQYF.